Listed here are 14 T cell receptor beta chains from one sample, sequenced in a study of Ad26.COV2.S vaccination and SARS-CoV-2 variants. Sequencing was performed with immunoSEQ multiplex PCR; in TCRdb, only in-frame clones are kept and a portion is missing. The profile shows 300,000 to 500,000 clones, roughly nine tenths of them singletons. Sample treatment: 19 received Ad26.COV2.S at low or high dose, single or two shots; about 5 received placebo; per-sample allocation not given. Repertoires come from day 63 after the first vaccine or placebo injection. This sample comprised peripheral blood, obtained in a trial of Ad26.COV2.S vaccine versus placebo. Receptors were obtained from a person aged 18-60 years who received the Ad26.COV2.S COVID-19 vaccine or a placebo.

This chain uses TRBV4-3 with TRBJ2-5; 7 bases map to TRBD2. Germline trimming cut 3 bases from V and 5 bases from J; bases unmatched to any gene: 9. CDR3 length: 15 residues. Germline CDR1 reads LGHNA; CDR2 reads YSLEER. CDR3 sequence reads: CASSHRLALEETQYF. In DNA form, the CDR3 reads TGCGCCAGCAGCCACCGACTAGCACTTGAGGAGACCCAGTACTTC.

The V and J genes are TRBV5-4 and TRBJ2-7, with TRBD1 matching 9 bases. Germline values: CDR1 SGHNT, CDR2 YYREEE (reference sequence). J was trimmed by 0 bases and V by 4 bases; bases with no gene match: 5. There are 15 residues in the CDR3. CDR3 sequence reads: CASSGGQGSSYEQYF. The CDR3 DNA sequence: TGTGCCAGCAGCGGGGGACAGGGAAGCTCCTACGAGCAGTACTTC.

This chain connects TRBV18 to TRBJ2-7; tentative D call: TRBD1 (6 bases). There are 14 residues in the CDR3. Trimming stripped 5 bases from V and 2 bases from J, with 13 bases between. From germline, CDR1 is KGHSH and CDR2 LQKENI. DNA of the CDR3: TGTGCCAGCTCATCTATCAGGGGCACCTACGAGCAGTACTTC. It specifies CASSSIRGTYEQYF.

The chain recombines TRBV4-1 with TRBJ1-4, with a weak D call TRBD1 (5 bases). The CDR3 has 15 residues. Germline CDR1 and CDR2: MGHRA and YSYEKL. V lost 6 bases to trimming and J lost 2 bases, with 13 bases between them. This CDR3 reads CASSNWGGTNEKLFF. The DNA of the CDR3 is TGCGCCAGCAGTAATTGGGGGGGGACTAATGAAAAACTGTTTTTT.

The gene calls are TRBV7-8 and TRBJ1-5; 10 nucleotides agree with TRBD1. Germline CDR1 and CDR2: SGHVS and FQNEAQ. Trimming removed 5 bases from V and 7 bases from J; junction bases left unmatched: 5. This CDR3 is 14 amino acids long. CDR3 nucleotide sequence: TGTGCCAGCAGCCAGGACAGGGGGGGACAGCCCCAGCATTTT. This translates into CASSQDRGGQPQHF.

DNA of the CDR3: TGCGCCAGCAGCCCCAACGGGGTTCGCACAGATACGCAGTATTTT. Encoded protein: CASSPNGVRTDTQYF. The V and J genes are TRBV5-1 and TRBJ2-3, with D possibly matching TRBD2 (5 bases). CDR1 is SGHRS and CDR2 is YFSETQ in the germline V gene. V was pared by 4 bases and J by 1 base, with 13 bases between. The CDR3 spans 15 residues.

This clone was seen only once. The J gene is TRBJ2-7, the V gene TRBV7-8, with 8 bases matching TRBD1. This CDR3 is built from 15 residues. V gave up 6 bases and J gave up 4 bases; unmatched junction bases: 11. Germline V gene lookup returns CDR1 SGHVS and CDR2 FQNEAQ. CDR3 amino acids: CASSYLGQGLYEQYF. Written as DNA, the CDR3 is TGTGCCAGCAGTTATCTAGGACAGGGTTTATACGAGCAGTACTTC.

The chain has TRBV3-1 (or the pseudogene TRBV3-2) and TRBJ1-6, with D tentatively TRBD1 (6 bases). The CDR3 consists of 14 residues. Looked up from germline, CDR1 is LGHDT and CDR2 is YNNKEL (reference sequence). Between the trimmed V and J ends, which lost 8 bases and 3 bases, there was a span of 11 bases. As DNA, the CDR3 is TGTGCCAGCGGCGGACAGTACTATAATTCACCCCTCCACTTT. It yields the protein CASGGQYYNSPLHF.

V usage is TRBV27 and J usage is TRBJ1-5; possible D gene TRBD1, 5 bases. The CDR3 runs 13 residues. Germline V gene data show CDR1 as MNHEY and CDR2 as SMNVEV (reference sequence). Trimming took 0 bases from V and 6 from J, leaving 6 bases between them. CDR3 region: CASSLSRAQPQHF. In DNA, the CDR3 is TGTGCCAGCAGTTTATCCAGGGCTCAGCCCCAGCATTTT.

The V and J genes are TRBV4-3 and TRBJ2-2; weak D call: TRBD2 (5 bases). Looked up from germline, CDR1 is LGHNA and CDR2 is YSLEER. The CDR3 totals 15 residues. Trimming stripped 6 bases from V and 0 bases from J, with 11 bases between. The CDR3 sequence: CASSPTKTNTGELFF. CDR3 bases: TGCGCCAGCAGTCCGACTAAAACGAACACCGGGGAGCTGTTTTTT.

The chain carries TRBV2 and TRBJ1-1; D is undetermined. V was pared by 8 bases and J by 2 bases, with 12 bases between. CDR3 length equals 13 residues. Per the germline V gene, CDR1 is SNHLY and CDR2 is FYNNEI. The CDR3 bases are TGTGCCAGCGCCTGGACGCAAAACACTGAAGCTTTCTTT. Its translation: CASAWTQNTEAFF.

This chain connects TRBV11-2 to TRBJ2-7; 8 nucleotides align to TRBD1. The J segment lost 4 bases and the V segment lost 8 bases, leaving 10 bases of the junction unmatched. The CDR3 extends over 14 amino acids. CDR1 and CDR2 from the germline V gene are SGHAT and FQNNGV. CDR3 region: CASDTTGVKYEQYF. The CDR3 coding sequence is TGTGCCAGCGACACGACAGGGGTAAAGTACGAGCAGTACTTC.

The chain joins TRBV7-9 to TRBJ2-2; D is uncertain. The V gene lost 3 bases and the J gene lost 3 bases, with 11 bases spanning the gap. The CDR3 extends over 15 amino acids. CDR1 and CDR2 from the germline V gene are SEHNR and FQNEAQ (reference sequence). In DNA form, the CDR3 reads TGTGCCAGCAGCTTCTTGGGCAGCTACACCGGGGAGCTGTTTTTT. Protein: CASSFLGSYTGELFF.

The V gene is TRBV13, the J gene TRBJ1-1; maybe TRBD1 (5 bases). The V end lost 2 bases, the J end lost 1 base, and 5 bases lay between the germline ends. The CDR3 consists of 13 residues. Germline values: CDR1 PRHDT, CDR2 FYEKMQ (reference sequence). In DNA form, the CDR3 reads TGTGCCAGCAGCTTAAGGGGGAACACTGAAGCTTTCTTT. This gives the protein CASSLRGNTEAFF.